The subject of this entry is one TCR beta chain. Germline V gene data show CDR1 as SNHLY and CDR2 as FYNNEI. The CDR3 loop spans 10 amino acids. Trimming took 6 bases from V and 11 from J, leaving 11 bases between them. Investigators isolated RNA and reverse transcribed it into cDNA to act as the sequencing template. Produced via immunoSEQ multiplex PCR; TCRdb's table is partial and in-frame only. The data show over 150,000 clones, with about 63% seen just once and roughly 14% held by the top ten. This entry belongs to a study of CD8+ T cells in alopecia areata. The TCR was taken from a human donor with alopecia areata. The chain is built from TRBV2 and TRBJ2-7; tentatively, D is TRBD2 (5 bases). Sample: CD4+ T cells sorted from blood, taken at week 0. In nucleotides, the CDR3 is TGTGCCAGCAGCCGGGGAGTGGAGTACTTC. This gives the protein CASSRGVEYF.